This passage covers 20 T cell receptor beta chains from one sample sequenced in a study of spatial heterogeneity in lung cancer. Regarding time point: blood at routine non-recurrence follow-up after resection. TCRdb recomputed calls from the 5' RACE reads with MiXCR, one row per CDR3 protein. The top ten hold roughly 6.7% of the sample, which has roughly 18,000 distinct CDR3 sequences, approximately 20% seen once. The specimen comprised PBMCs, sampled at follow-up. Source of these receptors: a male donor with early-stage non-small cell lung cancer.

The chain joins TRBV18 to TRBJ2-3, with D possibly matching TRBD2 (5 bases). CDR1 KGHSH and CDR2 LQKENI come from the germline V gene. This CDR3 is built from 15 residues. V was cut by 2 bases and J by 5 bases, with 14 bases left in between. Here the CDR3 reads CASSPRPSGGDTQYF. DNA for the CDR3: TGTGCCAGCTCACCAAGGCCCAGCGGTGGAGATACGCAGTATTTT.

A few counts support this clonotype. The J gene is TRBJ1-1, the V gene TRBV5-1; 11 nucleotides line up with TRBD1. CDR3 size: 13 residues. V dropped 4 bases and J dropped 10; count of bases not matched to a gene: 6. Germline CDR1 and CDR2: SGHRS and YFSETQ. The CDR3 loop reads CASSEGQGVRAFF. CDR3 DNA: TGCGCCAGCAGCGAGGGACAGGGGGTCAGAGCTTTCTTT.

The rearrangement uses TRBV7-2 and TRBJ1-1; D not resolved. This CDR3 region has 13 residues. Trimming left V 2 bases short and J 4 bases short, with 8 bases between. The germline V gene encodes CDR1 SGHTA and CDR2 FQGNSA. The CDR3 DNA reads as TGTGCCAGCAGCTTATCCAGCCTCACTGAAGCTTTCTTT. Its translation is CASSLSSLTEAFF.

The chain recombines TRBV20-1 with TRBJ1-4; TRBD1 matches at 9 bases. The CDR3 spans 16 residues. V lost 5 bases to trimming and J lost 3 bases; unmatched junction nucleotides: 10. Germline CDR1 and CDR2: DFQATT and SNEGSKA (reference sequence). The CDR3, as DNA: TGCAGTGCTGATGACAGGGGGGCGTCGGCTAATGAAAAACTGTTTTTT. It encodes CSADDRGASANEKLFF.

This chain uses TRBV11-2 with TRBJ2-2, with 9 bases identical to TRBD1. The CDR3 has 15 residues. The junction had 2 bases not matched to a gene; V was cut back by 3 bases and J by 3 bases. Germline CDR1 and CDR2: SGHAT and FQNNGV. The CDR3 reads CASSLTGGYTGELFF. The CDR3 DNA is TGTGCCAGCAGCTTGACAGGGGGTTACACCGGGGAGCTGTTTTTT.

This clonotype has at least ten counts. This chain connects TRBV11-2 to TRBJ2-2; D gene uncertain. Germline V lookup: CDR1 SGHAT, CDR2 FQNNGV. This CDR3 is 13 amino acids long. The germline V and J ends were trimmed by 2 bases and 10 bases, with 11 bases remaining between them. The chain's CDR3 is CASSLLGLVELFF. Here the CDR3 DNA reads TGTGCCAGCAGCTTACTAGGTCTTGTGGAGCTGTTTTTT.

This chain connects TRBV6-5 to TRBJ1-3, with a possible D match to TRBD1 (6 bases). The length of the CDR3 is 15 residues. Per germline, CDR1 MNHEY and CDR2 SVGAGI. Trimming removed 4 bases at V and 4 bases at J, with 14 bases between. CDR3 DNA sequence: TGTGCCAGCAGTTCGAACGGGGGCACAGGAAACACCATATATTTT. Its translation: CASSSNGGTGNTIYF.

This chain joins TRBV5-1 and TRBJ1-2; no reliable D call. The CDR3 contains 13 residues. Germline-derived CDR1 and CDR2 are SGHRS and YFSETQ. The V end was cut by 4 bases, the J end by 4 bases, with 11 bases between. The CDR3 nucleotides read TGCGCCAGCAGCCAGAACAGCTTCTATGGCTACACCTTC. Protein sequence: CASSQNSFYGYTF.

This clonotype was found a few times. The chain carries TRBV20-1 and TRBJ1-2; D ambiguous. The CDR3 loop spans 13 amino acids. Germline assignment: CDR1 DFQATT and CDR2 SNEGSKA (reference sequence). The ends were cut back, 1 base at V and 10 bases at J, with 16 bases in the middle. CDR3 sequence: CSARVRASGDYTF. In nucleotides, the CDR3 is TGCAGTGCTAGAGTGAGGGCCTCCGGTGACTACACCTTC.

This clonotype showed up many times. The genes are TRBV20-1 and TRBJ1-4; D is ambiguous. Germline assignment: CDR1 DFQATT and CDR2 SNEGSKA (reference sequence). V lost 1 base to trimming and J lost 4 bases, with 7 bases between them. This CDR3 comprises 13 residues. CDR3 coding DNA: TGCAGTGCTAGAGGCACGGTTAATGAAAAACTGTTTTTT. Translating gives CSARGTVNEKLFF.

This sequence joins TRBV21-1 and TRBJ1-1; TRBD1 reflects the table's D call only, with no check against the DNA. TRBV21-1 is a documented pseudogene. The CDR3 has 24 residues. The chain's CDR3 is CASSKDERERGTLVLSALITEAFF. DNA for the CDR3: TGTGCCAGCAGCAAAGACGAGAGGGAGAGGGGGACTCTAGTCTTGTCGGCGCTGATAACTGAAGCTTTCTTT.

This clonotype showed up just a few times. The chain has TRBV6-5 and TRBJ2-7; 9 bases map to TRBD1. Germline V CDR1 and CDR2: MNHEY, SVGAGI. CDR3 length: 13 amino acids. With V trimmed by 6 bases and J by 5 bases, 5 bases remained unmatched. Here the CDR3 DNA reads TGTGCCAGCAGGAAGACAGGGGGGAACGAGCAGTACTTC. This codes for CASRKTGGNEQYF.

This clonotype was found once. Written as DNA, the CDR3 is TGTGCCAGCACCACAGGGGGTATCTACGAGCAGTACTTC. This codes for CASTTGGIYEQYF. The chain is built from TRBV28 and TRBJ2-7; 8 nucleotides line up with TRBD1. Trimming removed 7 bases from V and 3 bases from J; junction bases left unmatched: 5. Germline loops: CDR1 MDHEN, CDR2 SYDVKM. The CDR3 runs to 13 residues.

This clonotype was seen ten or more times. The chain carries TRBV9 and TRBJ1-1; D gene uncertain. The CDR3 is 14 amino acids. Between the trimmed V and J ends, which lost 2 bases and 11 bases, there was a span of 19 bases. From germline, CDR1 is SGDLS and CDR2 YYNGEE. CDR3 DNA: TGTGCCAGCAGCGTCGTCGTTGAGGGTCGAAGGGCTTTCTTT. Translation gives CASSVVVEGRRAFF.

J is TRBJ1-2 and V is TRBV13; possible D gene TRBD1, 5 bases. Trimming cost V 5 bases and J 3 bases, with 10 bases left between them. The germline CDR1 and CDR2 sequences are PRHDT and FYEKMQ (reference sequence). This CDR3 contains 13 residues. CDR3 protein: CASSAGTDYGYTF. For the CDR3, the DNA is TGTGCCAGCAGCGCCGGGACGGACTATGGCTACACCTTC.

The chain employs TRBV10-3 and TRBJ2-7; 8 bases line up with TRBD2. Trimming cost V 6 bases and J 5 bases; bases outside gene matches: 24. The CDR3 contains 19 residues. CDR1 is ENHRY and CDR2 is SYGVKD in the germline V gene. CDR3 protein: CAISASSSGQGGLIHEQYF. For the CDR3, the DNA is TGTGCCATCAGCGCCTCGTCTAGCGGGCAAGGGGGGCTAATCCACGAGCAGTACTTC.

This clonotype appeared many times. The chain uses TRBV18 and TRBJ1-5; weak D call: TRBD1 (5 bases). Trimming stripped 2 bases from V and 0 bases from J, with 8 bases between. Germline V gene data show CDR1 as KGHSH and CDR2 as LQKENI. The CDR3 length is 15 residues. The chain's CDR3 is CASSPLRGSNQPQHF. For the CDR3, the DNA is TGTGCCAGCTCACCATTAAGGGGTAGCAATCAGCCCCAGCATTTT.

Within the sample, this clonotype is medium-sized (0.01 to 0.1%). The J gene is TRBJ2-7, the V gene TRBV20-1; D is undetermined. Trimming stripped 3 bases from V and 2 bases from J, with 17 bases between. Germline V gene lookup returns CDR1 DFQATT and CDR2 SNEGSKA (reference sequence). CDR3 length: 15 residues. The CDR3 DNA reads TGCAGTGCTAGTGATGTGGGCGCGGTGGCCTACGAGCAGTACTTC. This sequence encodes CSASDVGAVAYEQYF.

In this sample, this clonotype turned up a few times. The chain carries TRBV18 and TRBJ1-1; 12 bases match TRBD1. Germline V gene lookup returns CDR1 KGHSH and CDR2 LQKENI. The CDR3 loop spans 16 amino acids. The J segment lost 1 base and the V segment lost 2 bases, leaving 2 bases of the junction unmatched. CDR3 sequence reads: CASSPTGQGANTEAFF. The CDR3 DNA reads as TGTGCCAGCTCACCAACGGGACAGGGGGCGAACACTGAAGCTTTCTTT.

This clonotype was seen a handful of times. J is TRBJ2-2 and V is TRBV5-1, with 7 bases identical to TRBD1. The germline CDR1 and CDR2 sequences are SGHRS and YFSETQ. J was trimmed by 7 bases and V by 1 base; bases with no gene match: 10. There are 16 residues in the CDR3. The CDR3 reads CASSLTPKGAGGELFF. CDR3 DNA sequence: TGCGCCAGCAGCTTGACCCCTAAGGGGGCCGGCGGGGAGCTGTTTTTT.